Listed here are 22 T cell receptor beta chains from one sample, sequenced in a study of blood T cell repertoires in COVID-19. Generated by immunoSEQ multiplex PCR, the TCRdb table keeps only in-frame clones and is missing some. The table includes over 400,000 clones, about 88% detected once. Sequencing input: peripheral blood. The receptors originated from a woman in her fifties or sixties with COVID-19, enrolled during active disease.

The chain joins TRBV11-1 to TRBJ1-1, with 7 bases identical to TRBD1. The CDR3 runs 14 residues. V dropped 6 bases and J dropped 5; count of bases not matched to a gene: 9. CDR1 and CDR2 (germline): SGHAT, FQDESV (reference sequence). This CDR3 reads CASSTDRAWTEAFF. Written as DNA, the CDR3 is TGTGCCAGCAGTACAGACAGGGCTTGGACTGAAGCTTTCTTT.

The gene calls are TRBV5-1 and TRBJ2-1; D perhaps matches TRBD2 (5 bases). Per germline, CDR1 SGHRS and CDR2 YFSETQ. This CDR3 region has 13 residues. Trimming left V 3 bases short and J 4 bases short, with 8 bases between. CDR3 in amino acids: CASSWTEYNEQFF. The DNA of the CDR3 is TGCGCCAGCAGCTGGACTGAGTACAATGAGCAGTTCTTC.

The rearrangement links TRBV2 to TRBJ2-5; possibly TRBD2 for D (6 bases). The CDR3 is 19 residues long. V lost 5 bases to trimming and J lost 7 bases, with 32 bases between them. CDR1 and CDR2 from the germline V gene are SNHLY and FYNNEI. CDR3: CASSHLRELVEESKGTQYF. CDR3 nucleotides: TGTGCCAGCAGTCATCTCCGGGAGTTAGTGGAGGAGAGCAAGGGGACCCAGTACTTC.

This clone came up once. V and J are TRBV11-3 and TRBJ2-1, with D unclear. The CDR3 spans 14 residues. V lost 3 bases to trimming and J lost 4 bases, with 10 bases between them. The germline V gene has CDR1 SGHNT and CDR2 YENEEA. CDR3 DNA sequence: TGTGCCAGCAGCTTTGGTAGTCAATACAATGAGCAGTTCTTC. This sequence encodes CASSFGSQYNEQFF. The full variable domain, in which reference TRBV11-3 and TRBJ2-1 provide the parts outside the CDR3, is EAGVVQSPRYKIIEKKQPVAFWCNPISGHNTLYWYLQNLGQGPELLIRYENEEAVDDSQLPKDRFSAERLKGVDSTLKIQPAELGDSAVYLCASSFGSQYNEQFFGPGTRLTVL.

This sequence joins TRBV7-2 and TRBJ2-3, with 9 positions matching TRBD1. V lost 1 base, J lost 5 bases, and 7 bases stayed unmatched. Germline CDR1 and CDR2: SGHTA and FQGNSA. CDR3 size: 16 residues. CDR3 sequence (DNA): TGTGCCAGCAGCTTAGATAACAGGGGGCGCTTAGATACGCAGTATTTT. Its translation is CASSLDNRGRLDTQYF.

This clone was counted once. The chain uses TRBV19 and TRBJ1-4, with no clear D. This CDR3 is 12 amino acids long. Germline V lookup: CDR1 LNHDA, CDR2 SQIVND (reference sequence). V was shortened by 2 bases and J by 6 bases, with 4 bases between the two germline ends. The CDR3 region has the DNA TGTGCCAGTAGTATACGAGATGAAAAACTGTTTTTT. Protein: CASSIRDEKLFF.

This chain connects TRBV28 to TRBJ1-4; 7 bases match TRBD1. The germline CDR1 and CDR2 sequences are MDHEN and SYDVKM. The trim removed 6 bases at V and 5 bases at J, leaving 6 bases unmatched. The CDR3 has 14 amino acids. CDR3 coding DNA: TGTGCCAGCAGCTCAGGGGGGCCAAATGAAAAACTGTTTTTT. Translating gives CASSSGGPNEKLFF.

This chain joins TRBV7-9 and TRBJ2-3; TRBD2 matches 9 bases. V lost 0 bases to trimming and J lost 6 bases; unmatched junction nucleotides: 4. The CDR3 length is 15 residues. Germline V CDR1 and CDR2: SEHNR, FQNEAQ (reference sequence). The CDR3 loop is CASSLASGGIDTQYF. CDR3 sequence (DNA): TGTGCCAGCAGCTTAGCGAGCGGGGGGATTGATACGCAGTATTTT.

The rearrangement uses TRBV23-1 and TRBJ1-4, with a tentative D call TRBD1 (5 bases). TRBV23-1 is given ORF status, its function remaining uncertain. With 0 bases removed from V and 7 bases from J, the gap between germline ends came to 12 bases. The CDR3 has 15 amino acids. The CDR3 spells CASSQSGQGSEKLFF. The CDR3 DNA follows: TGCGCCAGCAGTCAATCGGGGCAGGGTAGTGAAAAACTGTTTTTT.

V is TRBV5-1 and J is TRBJ2-3, with 12 bases lining up with TRBD2. This CDR3 spans 17 amino acids. The J segment lost 2 bases and the V segment lost 1 base, leaving 5 bases of the junction unmatched. Per the germline V gene, CDR1 is SGHRS and CDR2 is YFSETQ. The DNA of the CDR3 is TGCGCCAGCAGCTTGCATCTAGCGGGGGGGTTCACAGATACGCAGTATTTT. Translating it yields CASSLHLAGGFTDTQYF.

V and J are TRBV19 and TRBJ1-6; possibly TRBD1 for D (6 bases). V was shortened by 7 bases and J by 7 bases, with 17 bases between the two germline ends. The CDR3 sequence is 15 residues long. Germline lookup yields CDR1 LNHDA and CDR2 SQIVND (reference sequence). This chain's CDR3 is CASTLRAGANSPLHF. The CDR3 region has the DNA TGTGCCAGTACCCTTCGGGCAGGGGCCAATTCACCCCTCCACTTT. The entire variable domain, with the rest obtained from reference TRBV19 and TRBJ1-6, is as follows: DGGITQSPKYLFRKEGQNVTLSCEQNLNHDAMYWYRQDPGQGLRLIYYSQIVNDFQKGDIAEGYSVSREKKESFPLTVTSAQKNPTAFYLCASTLRAGANSPLHFGNGTRLTVT.

This chain uses TRBV10-3 with TRBJ1-1; D perhaps matches TRBD1 (5 bases). Trimming removed 3 bases from V and 5 bases from J, with 10 bases in between. Germline CDR1 and CDR2: ENHRY and SYGVKD. The CDR3 runs to 13 residues. The CDR3 nucleotides read TGTGCCATCAGTGATATAGGGGTAACTGAAGCTTTCTTT. Protein product: CAISDIGVTEAFF.

The chain has TRBV11-2 and TRBJ2-2; perhaps TRBD1 as D (6 bases). The CDR3 has 14 residues. Germline lookup yields CDR1 SGHAT and CDR2 FQNNGV. The germline V and J ends were trimmed by 1 base and 5 bases, with 8 bases remaining between them. DNA of the CDR3: TGTGCCAGCAGCTTAGGTCAGGGGACCGGGGAGCTGTTTTTT. Translation: CASSLGQGTGELFF.

The J gene is TRBJ2-1, the V gene TRBV19; D is undetermined. Looked up from germline, CDR1 is LNHDA and CDR2 is SQIVND (reference sequence). This CDR3 comprises 13 residues. V lost 1 base, J lost 8 bases, and 9 bases lay in between. DNA for the CDR3: TGTGCCAGTAGTATAGCCCTTCCGGATGAGCAGTTCTTC. Translation: CASSIALPDEQFF.

The J gene is TRBJ2-7, the V gene TRBV28, with 9 bases identical to TRBD1. CDR3 length: 13 residues. J lost 6 bases, V lost 6 bases, and 6 bases had no gene match. CDR1 is MDHEN and CDR2 is SYDVKM in the germline V gene. The CDR3 DNA follows: TGTGCCAGCAGCCCTATGACAGGGGGCGAGCAGTACTTC. Amino acids: CASSPMTGGEQYF.

This sequence joins TRBV5-4 and TRBJ1-1; 7 nucleotides match TRBD1. V shed 0 bases and J 5 bases; nucleotides not matched to a gene: 7. The CDR3 runs 15 residues. Looked up from germline, CDR1 is SGHNT and CDR2 is YYREEE (reference sequence). The CDR3 sequence is CASSLARQGRTEAFF. CDR3 in DNA: TGTGCCAGCAGCTTGGCCCGACAGGGCCGGACTGAAGCTTTCTTT.

The chain couples TRBV9 to TRBJ1-2, with D possibly TRBD1 on 6 matching bases. The length of the CDR3 is 15 residues. CDR1 and CDR2 (germline): SGDLS, YYNGEE. Deletions cut 0 bases from V and 8 bases from J, with 17 bases between. CDR3 residues: CASSVGATGREGYTF. As DNA, the CDR3 is TGTGCCAGCAGCGTAGGGGCAACAGGGAGGGAGGGCTACACCTTC.

Concerning this clone: This specimen includes other DNA sequences encoding the same CDR3. V and J are TRBV5-1 and TRBJ2-3; the D gene is possibly TRBD2 (6 bases). The germline gives CDR1 SGHRS, CDR2 YFSETQ. The CDR3 length is 15 residues. V lost 0 bases to trimming and J lost 2 bases, with 10 bases between them. CDR3 region: CASSLAGGDTDTQYF. In DNA form, the CDR3 reads TGCGCCAGCAGCTTGGCCGGGGGAGACACAGATACGCAGTATTTT.

J is TRBJ2-3 and V is TRBV3-1 (or the pseudogene TRBV3-2), with a possible D match to TRBD2 (5 bases). CDR1 and CDR2 (germline): LGHDT, YNNKEL (reference sequence). The CDR3 runs to 16 residues. V was trimmed by 4 bases and J by 2 bases, leaving 16 bases between them. This CDR3 is CASSLDYSLNTDTQYF. Written as DNA, the CDR3 is TGTGCCAGCAGCCTAGACTACTCTCTTAACACAGATACGCAGTATTTT.

This sequence joins TRBV5-5 and TRBJ1-4; no reliable D call. The V end lost 4 bases, the J end lost 8 bases, and 15 bases lay between the germline ends. This CDR3 region has 14 residues. CDR1 and CDR2 (germline): SGHKS, YYEKEE (reference sequence). The CDR3 protein is CASSPGTRGEKLFF. CDR3 nucleotides: TGTGCCAGCAGCCCCGGAACCCGAGGAGAAAAACTGTTTTTT.

The V and J genes are TRBV3-1 (or the pseudogene TRBV3-2) and TRBJ1-2, with 7 bases fitting TRBD1. The CDR3 is 14 amino acids. V dropped 4 bases and J dropped 4; count of bases not matched to a gene: 6. Germline V CDR1 and CDR2: LGHDT, YNNKEL (reference sequence). DNA of the CDR3: TGTGCCAGCAGCCGCGAACAGGGGTCCTATGGCTACACCTTC. Its translation is CASSREQGSYGYTF.

The chain employs TRBV2 and TRBJ1-5; D uncertain. Per germline, CDR1 SNHLY and CDR2 FYNNEI. The CDR3 has 14 amino acids. Trimming removed 1 base at V and 9 bases at J, with 13 bases between. The CDR3 nucleotides are TGTGCCAGCAGTGAAGGGACGGGAGCTCGGCCCCAGCATTTT. Translating it yields CASSEGTGARPQHF.